This T cell receptor (beta chain) derives from a study of cytomegalovirus exposure and HLA in healthy donors. Study overall: From 190 million or so T cells, an earlier analysis saw 120 million or so unique TCR beta sequences. Regarding the study as a whole: Accurate prediction of HLA-A and HLA-B alleles (for most subjects) was reportedly achieved from TCR beta sequences. There were 150 to 200 TCR beta chains listed as cytomegalovirus-associated. It was shown in a later analysis that HLA-associated TCR beta chains were more clonally expanded than other, equally common chains.

Primers included in the PCR were 60 Vbeta and 13 Jbeta primers. The method was immunoSEQ multiplex PCR; TCRdb's version includes in-frame clones alone and lacks a portion of them. The data hold 150,000 to 200,000 clones, with 83% observed a single time. On this clone: Its target is unknown.

This CDR3 is 15 amino acids long. CDR1 is LNHNV, CDR2 YYDKDF, per germline (reference sequence). The receptor was derived from a man aged 45 to 65 in good health and CMV-seronegative. Material: PBMCs. The chain employs TRBV15 and TRBJ2-5, with 8 bases identical to TRBD2. The last part of the DNA fits TRBJ2-7 better; the J call may be wrong. This chain's CDR3 is CATTKERGSSYEQYF. The DNA of the CDR3 is TGTGCCACCACCAAGGAGCGGGGGAGCTCCTACGAGCAGTACTTC.